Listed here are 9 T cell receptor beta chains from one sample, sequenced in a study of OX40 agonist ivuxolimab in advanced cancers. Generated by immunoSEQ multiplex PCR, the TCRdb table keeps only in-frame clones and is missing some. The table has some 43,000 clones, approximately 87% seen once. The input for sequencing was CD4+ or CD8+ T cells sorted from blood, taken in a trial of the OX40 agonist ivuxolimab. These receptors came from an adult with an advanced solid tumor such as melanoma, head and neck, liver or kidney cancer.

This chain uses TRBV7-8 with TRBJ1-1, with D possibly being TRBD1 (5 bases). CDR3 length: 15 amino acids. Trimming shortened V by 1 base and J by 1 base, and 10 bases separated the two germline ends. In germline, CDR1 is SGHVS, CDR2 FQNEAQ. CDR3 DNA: TGTGCCAGCAGCTTAGGTCAGGGCCCGAACACTGAAGCTTTCTTT. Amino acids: CASSLGQGPNTEAFF.

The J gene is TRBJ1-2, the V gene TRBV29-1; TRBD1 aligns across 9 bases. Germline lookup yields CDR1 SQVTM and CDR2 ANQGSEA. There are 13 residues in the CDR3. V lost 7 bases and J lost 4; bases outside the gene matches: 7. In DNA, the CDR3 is TGCAGCGGGCTCGGGACAGGGTCCTATGGCTACACCTTC. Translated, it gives CSGLGTGSYGYTF.

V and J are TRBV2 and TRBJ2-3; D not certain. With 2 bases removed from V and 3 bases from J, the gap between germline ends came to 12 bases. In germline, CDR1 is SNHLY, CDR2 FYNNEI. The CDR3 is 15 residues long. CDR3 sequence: CASSEIRVGTDTQYF. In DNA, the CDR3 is TGTGCCAGCAGTGAAATTAGGGTAGGGACAGATACGCAGTATTTT.

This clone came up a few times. CDR3: CASSVDSGGQGSYNSPLHF. CDR3 nucleotides: TGTGCCAGCAGCGTAGATTCTGGCGGCCAAGGGTCCTATAATTCACCCCTCCACTTT. This rearrangement joins TRBV9 to TRBJ1-6; D uncertain. Germline CDR1 reads SGDLS; CDR2 reads YYNGEE. The V gene lost 0 bases and the J gene lost 1 base, with 17 bases spanning the gap. This CDR3 is built from 19 residues.

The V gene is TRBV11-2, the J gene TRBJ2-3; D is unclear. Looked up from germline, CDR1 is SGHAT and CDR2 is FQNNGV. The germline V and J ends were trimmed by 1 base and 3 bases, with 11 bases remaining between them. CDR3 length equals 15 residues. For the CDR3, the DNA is TGTGCCAGCAGCTTAGTGCCAGCAGTGACAGATACGCAGTATTTT. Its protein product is CASSLVPAVTDTQYF.

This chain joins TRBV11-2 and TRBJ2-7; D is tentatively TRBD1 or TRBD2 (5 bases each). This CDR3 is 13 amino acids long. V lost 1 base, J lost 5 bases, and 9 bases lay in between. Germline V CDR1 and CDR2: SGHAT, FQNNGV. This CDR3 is CASSLVGRDEQYF. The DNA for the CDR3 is TGTGCCAGCAGCTTAGTGGGGCGGGACGAGCAGTACTTC.

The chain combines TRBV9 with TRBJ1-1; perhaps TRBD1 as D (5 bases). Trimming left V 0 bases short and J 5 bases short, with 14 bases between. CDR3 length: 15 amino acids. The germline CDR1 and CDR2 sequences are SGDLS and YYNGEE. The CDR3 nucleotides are TGTGCCAGCAGCGTAGAAGGGGCGGTGGGGACTGAAGCTTTCTTT. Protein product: CASSVEGAVGTEAFF.

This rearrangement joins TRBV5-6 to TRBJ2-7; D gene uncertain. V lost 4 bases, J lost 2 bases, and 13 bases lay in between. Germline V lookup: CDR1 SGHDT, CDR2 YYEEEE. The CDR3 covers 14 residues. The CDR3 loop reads CASSTVGSAYEQYF. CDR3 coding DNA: TGTGCCAGCAGCACCGTCGGGTCAGCCTACGAGCAGTACTTC.

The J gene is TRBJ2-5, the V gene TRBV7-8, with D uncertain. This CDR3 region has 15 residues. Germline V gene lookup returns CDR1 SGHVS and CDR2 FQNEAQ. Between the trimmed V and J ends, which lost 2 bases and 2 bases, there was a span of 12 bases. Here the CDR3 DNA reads TGTGCCAGCAGCTTATCCCCCGGAGATCAAGAGACCCAGTACTTC. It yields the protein CASSLSPGDQETQYF. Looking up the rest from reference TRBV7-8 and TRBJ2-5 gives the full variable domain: GAGVSQSPRYKVAKRGQDVALRCDPISGHVSLFWYQQALGQGPEFLTYFQNEAQLDKSGLPSDRFFAERPEGSVSTLKIQRTQQEDSAVYLCASSLSPGDQETQYFGPGTRLLVL.